This T cell receptor beta chain was sequenced in a study of response to subunit inactivated influenza vaccine (dated by TCRdb to 2016 to 2019). Looking at the study overall: To follow how T cells responded to a trivalent subunit inactivated influenza vaccine, the researchers relied on deep quantitative profiling of the T cell receptor repertoire.

Results and caveats for the whole study, not just this receptor: The authors proposed that each seasonal influenza vaccination may bring in only a limited number of new T cells.

The library was made by RT-PCR. These reads were obtained on an Illumina HiSeq 2500. TCRdb reanalyzed the raw reads on its own, using fastp at Q25 for trimming and MiXCR for clone calling, and kept in-frame beta chains. Identical CDR3 proteins give one entry, which carries the most common genes and DNA. The sample table shows about 800,000 distinct CDR3 sequences, and around 21% are seen once. The ten largest account for about 9.4% of the sample. With respect to this clonotype: Its binding antigen is unknown. There are no base qualities to consult, and no much larger clone falls within one base.

From the cysteine through the phenylalanine, the CDR3 covers 14 amino acids. CDR3 DNA is the only sequence kept; it has 42 bases, read in frame from the first base. Via the germline V gene, CDR1 is SGHTA and CDR2 FQGNSA. V drops 2 bases and J drops 10 bases, leaving 15 bases in between. The source material was PBMCs from blood, sampled less than 6 days after vaccination. The origin of this receptor is a man aged 50 to 60 who received an inactivated influenza vaccine. Donor details come from another sample of the same person, matched by shared clones. The rearrangement combines TRBV7-2 with TRBJ2-1, with the D gene not confidently named. The CDR3 protein is CASSLQDVSREQFF. DNA sequence: TGTGCCAGCAGCTTACAGGACGTCTCCAGAGAGCAGTTCTTC.